A single sample gave rise to the 7 T cell receptor beta chains below, sequenced in a study of blood T cell repertoires in COVID-19 (TCRdb year 2020). Receptors were amplified or captured by the immunoSEQ multiplex PCR assay. TCRdb's version of the immuneACCESS table is confined to in-frame rearrangements and falls short of the full clone set. An unresolved V gene accounts for under half of the shortfall where checked; the remainder is of unknown origin. Recorded for this sample are around 60,000 clones; roughly 79% of them occurred a single time. The ten largest clones capture less than 35% of the sample. The specimen was peripheral blood. These receptors were collected from a human donor in a cohort sampled during active COVID-19.

This clone showed up just once. Relative to the germline gene, one junction end is altered; a read error may explain this. The chain links TRBV20-1 to TRBJ2-5; possibly TRBD2 for D (5 bases). The germline gives CDR1 DFQATT, CDR2 SNEGSKA (reference sequence). The CDR3 contains 12 residues. The CDR3 is CSASEPGNPVDF. CDR3 nucleotide sequence: TGCAGTGCTAGTGAACCCGGGAACCCGGTGGACTTC.

This clone was recorded once. The V call is TRBV24-1, the J call TRBJ1-5; a possible D gene is TRBD1 (6 bases). Trimming took 4 bases from V and 7 from J, leaving 19 bases between them. Looked up from germline, CDR1 is KGHDR and CDR2 is SFDVKD. The CDR3 is made up of 16 amino acids. CDR3 sequence: CATSDPSTGDGQPQHF. DNA for the CDR3: TGTGCCACCAGTGACCCTTCGACAGGAGACGGACAGCCCCAGCATTTT.

The rearrangement links TRBV5-6 to TRBJ2-7; 10 nucleotides match TRBD2. The trim removed 0 bases at V and 7 bases at J, leaving 10 bases unmatched. CDR1 SGHDT and CDR2 YYEEEE come from the germline V gene. The CDR3 covers 16 residues. In DNA form, the CDR3 reads TGTGCCAGCAGCTTGGCCGCGGTAGCGGGAGGTGCAGAGCAGTACTTC. This encodes CASSLAAVAGGAEQYF. The full variable domain, rest sourced from reference TRBV5-6 and TRBJ2-7, is DAGVTQSPTHLIKTRGQQVTLRCSPKSGHDTVSWYQQALGQGPQFIFQYYEEEERQRGNFPDRFSGHQFPNYSSELNVNALLLGDSALYLCASSLAAVAGGAEQYFGPGTRLTVT.

This clone is a singleton in its sample. The chain couples TRBV27 to TRBJ2-1, with D maybe TRBD2 (6 bases). The CDR3 sequence is 12 residues long. V was pared by 7 bases and J by 6 bases, with 10 bases between. CDR1 and CDR2 from the germline V gene are MNHEY and SMNVEV (reference sequence). Here the CDR3 reads CASKRGGNEQFF. In nucleotides, the CDR3 is TGTGCCAGCAAAAGGGGAGGCAATGAGCAGTTCTTC.

The chain is built from TRBV6-5 and TRBJ2-6; 8 bases are a match to TRBD1. V gave up 4 bases and J gave up 4 bases; unmatched junction bases: 3. The germline V gene encodes CDR1 MNHEY and CDR2 SVGAGI. The CDR3 runs to 15 residues. The CDR3 bases are TGTGCCAGCAGTTCCAGGGGGCTCGGGGCCAACGTCCTGACTTTC. This encodes CASSSRGLGANVLTF.

This chain connects TRBV7-2 to TRBJ1-4; TRBD1 matches 11 bases. The CDR3 is 15 residues long. Germline CDR1 and CDR2: SGHTA and FQGNSA. J was trimmed by 7 bases and V by 1 base; bases with no gene match: 2. The CDR3 nucleotides are TGTGCCAGCAGCTTAGTAGGGACAGGGGGTGAAAAACTGTTTTTT. It specifies CASSLVGTGGEKLFF.

The chain is built from TRBV5-1 and TRBJ1-1; TRBD1 aligns across 12 bases. The CDR3 is made up of 13 amino acids. Germline values: CDR1 SGHRS, CDR2 YFSETQ. The trim removed 3 bases at V and 11 bases at J, leaving 5 bases unmatched. The DNA of the CDR3 is TGCGCCAGCAGCTCCGGGACAGGGGGCGAGGCTTTCTTT. Translating gives CASSSGTGGEAFF.